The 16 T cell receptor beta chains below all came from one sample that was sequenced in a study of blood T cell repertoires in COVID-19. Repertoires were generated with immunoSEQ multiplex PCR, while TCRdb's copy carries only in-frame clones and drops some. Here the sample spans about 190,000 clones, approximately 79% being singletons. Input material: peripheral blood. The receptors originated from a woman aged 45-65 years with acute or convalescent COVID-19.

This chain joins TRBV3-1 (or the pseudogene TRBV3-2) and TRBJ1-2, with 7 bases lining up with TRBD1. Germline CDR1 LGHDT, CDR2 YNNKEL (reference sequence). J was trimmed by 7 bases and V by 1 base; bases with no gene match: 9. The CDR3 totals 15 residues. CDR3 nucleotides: TGTGCCAGCAGCCAAGGTCGGGACAGCACAAGTGGCTACACCTTC. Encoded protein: CASSQGRDSTSGYTF.

CDR3 DNA sequence: TGTGCCAGCAGCGGGACAGGGGCGAAGAACACTGAAGCTTTCTTT. This sequence encodes CASSGTGAKNTEAFF. The rearrangement links TRBV6-2 or TRBV6-3 to TRBJ1-1, with 10 bases that match TRBD1. V shed 6 bases, J shed 1 base, and the junction held 5 bases outside the gene matches. The CDR3 sequence is 15 residues long. CDR1 and CDR2 from the germline V gene are MNHEY and SVGEGT.

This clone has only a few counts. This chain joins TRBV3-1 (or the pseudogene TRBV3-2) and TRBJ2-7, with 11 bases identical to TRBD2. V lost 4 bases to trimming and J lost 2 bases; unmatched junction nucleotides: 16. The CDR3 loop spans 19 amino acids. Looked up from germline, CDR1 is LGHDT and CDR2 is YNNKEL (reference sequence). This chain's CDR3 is CASSRHVPLTSGKTYEQYF. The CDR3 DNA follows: TGTGCCAGCAGCCGCCACGTACCTTTGACTAGCGGGAAGACCTACGAGCAGTACTTC.

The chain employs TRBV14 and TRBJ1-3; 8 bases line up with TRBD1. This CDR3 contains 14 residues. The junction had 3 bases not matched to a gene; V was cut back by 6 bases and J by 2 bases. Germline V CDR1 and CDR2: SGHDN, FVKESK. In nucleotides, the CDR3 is TGTGCCAGCAGACGACAGGGGCCTGGAAACACCATATATTTT. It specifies CASRRQGPGNTIYF.

The chain's CDR3 is CASSVAGDNEKLFF. CDR3 bases: TGTGCCAGCAGCGTAGCCGGGGATAATGAAAAACTGTTTTTT. This sequence joins TRBV9 and TRBJ1-4; D uncertain. Germline values: CDR1 SGDLS, CDR2 YYNGEE. Between the trimmed V and J ends, which lost 0 bases and 4 bases, there was a span of 7 bases. The CDR3 consists of 14 residues.

CDR3 nucleotides: TGTGCCATTTCAGGTAGCGGGGGTAAGAATGAGCAGTTCTTC. Residues: CAISGSGGKNEQFF. The V and J genes are TRBV10-3 and TRBJ2-1; 9 nucleotides line up with TRBD2. Germline V lookup: CDR1 ENHRY, CDR2 SYGVKD. This CDR3 is 14 amino acids long. The V and J ends lost 9 bases and 7 bases, in that order; junction bases with no gene match: 10.

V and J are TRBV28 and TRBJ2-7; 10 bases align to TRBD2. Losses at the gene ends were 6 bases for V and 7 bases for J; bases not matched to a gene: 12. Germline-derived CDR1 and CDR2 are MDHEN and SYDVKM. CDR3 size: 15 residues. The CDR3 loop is CASSRFSGRQYEQYF. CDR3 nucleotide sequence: TGTGCCAGCAGCCGCTTTAGCGGGAGGCAGTATGAGCAGTACTTC.

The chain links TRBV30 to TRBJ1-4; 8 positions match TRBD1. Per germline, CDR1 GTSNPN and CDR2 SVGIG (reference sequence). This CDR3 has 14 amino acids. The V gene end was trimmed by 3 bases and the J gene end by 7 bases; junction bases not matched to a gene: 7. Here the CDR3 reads CAWSGQGGREKLFF. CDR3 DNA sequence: TGTGCCTGGAGCGGACAGGGCGGTCGTGAAAAACTGTTTTTT.

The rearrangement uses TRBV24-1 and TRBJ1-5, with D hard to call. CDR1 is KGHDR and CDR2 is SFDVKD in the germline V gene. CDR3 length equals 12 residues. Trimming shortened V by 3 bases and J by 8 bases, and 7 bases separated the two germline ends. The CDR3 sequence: CATSDSIEPQHF. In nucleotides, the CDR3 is TGTGCCACCAGTGATAGTATAGAGCCCCAGCATTTT.

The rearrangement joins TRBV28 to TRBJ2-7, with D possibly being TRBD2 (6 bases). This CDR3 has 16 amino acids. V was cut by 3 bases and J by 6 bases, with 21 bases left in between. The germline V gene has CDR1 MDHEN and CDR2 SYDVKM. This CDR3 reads CASSFISGGSRGEQYF. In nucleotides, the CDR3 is TGTGCCAGCAGTTTCATATCTGGGGGATCGCGGGGCGAGCAGTACTTC.

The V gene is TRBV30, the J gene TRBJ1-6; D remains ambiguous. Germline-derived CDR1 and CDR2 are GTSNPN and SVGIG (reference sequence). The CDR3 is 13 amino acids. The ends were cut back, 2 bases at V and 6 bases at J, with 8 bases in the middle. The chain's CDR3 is CAWSLGSNSPLHF. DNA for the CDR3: TGTGCCTGGAGTCTAGGGAGTAATTCACCCCTCCACTTT. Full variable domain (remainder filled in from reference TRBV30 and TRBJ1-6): SQTIHQWPATLVQPVGSPLSLECTVEGTSNPNLYWYRQAAGRGLQLLFYSVGIGQISSEVPQNLSASRPQDRQFILSSKKLLLSDSGFYLCAWSLGSNSPLHFGNGTRLTVT.

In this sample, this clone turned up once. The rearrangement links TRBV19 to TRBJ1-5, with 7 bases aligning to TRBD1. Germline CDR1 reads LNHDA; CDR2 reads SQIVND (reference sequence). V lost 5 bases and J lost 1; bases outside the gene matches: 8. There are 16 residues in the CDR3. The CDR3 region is CASSGPQGISNQPQHF. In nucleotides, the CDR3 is TGTGCCAGTAGTGGACCACAGGGGATCAGCAATCAGCCCCAGCATTTT. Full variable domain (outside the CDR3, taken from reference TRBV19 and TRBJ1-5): DGGITQSPKYLFRKEGQNVTLSCEQNLNHDAMYWYRQDPGQGLRLIYYSQIVNDFQKGDIAEGYSVSREKKESFPLTVTSAQKNPTAFYLCASSGPQGISNQPQHFGDGTRLSIL.

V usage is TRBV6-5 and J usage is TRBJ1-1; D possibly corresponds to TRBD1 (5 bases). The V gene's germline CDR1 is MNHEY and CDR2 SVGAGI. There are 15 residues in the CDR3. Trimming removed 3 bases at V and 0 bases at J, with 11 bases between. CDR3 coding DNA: TGTGCCAGCAGTTATTCTATGACAGTGAACACTGAAGCTTTCTTT. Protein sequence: CASSYSMTVNTEAFF.

CDR3 residues: CASSSTRTGGKYEQYF. The CDR3 DNA follows: TGTGCCAGCAGTTCGACTCGGACAGGGGGCAAGTACGAGCAGTACTTC. The chain links TRBV6-2 or TRBV6-3 to TRBJ2-7, with TRBD1 matching over 11 bases. The CDR3 extends over 16 amino acids. V lost 4 bases and J lost 4; bases outside the gene matches: 9. Per the germline V gene, CDR1 is MNHEY and CDR2 is SVGEGT.

The CDR3 DNA sequence: TGTGCCAGCGCCCTGAGTCCGGGACAGGGTAATGCAGATACGCAGTATTTT. It specifies CASALSPGQGNADTQYF. This chain links TRBV6-4 with TRBJ2-3; TRBD1 matches at 9 bases. CDR1 MRHNA and CDR2 SNTAGT come from the germline V gene. Trimming took 8 bases from V and 4 from J; bases not matched to a gene: 16. The CDR3 spans 17 residues.

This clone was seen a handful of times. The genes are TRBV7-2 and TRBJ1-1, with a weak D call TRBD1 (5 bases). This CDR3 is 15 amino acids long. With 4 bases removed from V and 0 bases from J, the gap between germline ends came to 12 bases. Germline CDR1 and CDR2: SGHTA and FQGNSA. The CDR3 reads CASSSGGGVNTEAFF. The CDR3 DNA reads TGTGCCAGCAGCTCGGGGGGAGGGGTGAACACTGAAGCTTTCTTT.